These 14 T cell receptor beta chains share one sample of origin, sequenced in a study of pediatric ulcerative colitis (dated by TCRdb to about 2019). During colonoscopy, one to two pinch biopsies were obtained from the rectum for research purposes. Libraries were prepared through the immunoSEQ multiplex PCR assay. TCRdb re-hosts the immuneACCESS table, in-frame sequences only. Its copies lack some clones; in the studies checked, an unresolved V gene accounts for under half of them, and the cause for the rest is not known. This sample has tens of thousands of clones in its table, and roughly four fifths of those were observed once. 7.5% to 9% of the sample belongs to the ten largest clones. Sequencing input: gut tissue. The source is a boy between 10 and 17 years old with severe ulcerative colitis.

This clone was recorded a few times. The chain joins TRBV27 to TRBJ2-7; 7 positions match TRBD1. V gave up 5 bases and J gave up 0 bases; unmatched junction bases: 7. CDR3 length: 15 residues. Per germline, CDR1 MNHEY and CDR2 SMNVEV (reference sequence). CDR3 coding DNA: TGTGCCAGCAGTCCCAGGGACAGCCTCTCCTACGAGCAGTACTTC. Protein product: CASSPRDSLSYEQYF.

On this clone itself: This is likely a read error, given that the CDR3 carries no conserved phenylalanine or tryptophan at its end. The rearrangement joins TRBV2 to TRBJ1-6, with 7 bases aligning to TRBD1. The CDR3 is 15 amino acids. Germline values: CDR1 SNHLY, CDR2 FYNNEI. The V gene end was trimmed by 1 base and the J gene end by 7 bases; junction bases not matched to a gene: 4. The CDR3, as DNA: TGTGCCAGCAGTGAAGAGGGACAGAGAAATTCACCCCTCCACCTT. This encodes CASSEEGQRNSPLHL.

This chain links TRBV25-1 with TRBJ1-3; the D is unclear. V lost 2 bases, J lost 4 bases, and 12 bases lay in between. This CDR3 is 15 amino acids long. CDR1 is MGHDK and CDR2 is SYGVNS in the germline V gene. CDR3 DNA sequence: TGTGCCAGCAGTGAAATCGGGCCTCAGGGAAACACCATATATTTT. This encodes CASSEIGPQGNTIYF.

V usage is TRBV6-4 and J usage is TRBJ2-6; D not certain. The ends were cut back, 0 bases at V and 7 bases at J, with 7 bases in the middle. The CDR3 is 14 residues long. Germline CDR1 MRHNA, CDR2 SNTAGT. CDR3 sequence: CASSDSRAANVLTF. The CDR3 DNA sequence: TGTGCCAGCAGTGACTCAAGGGCAGCCAACGTCCTGACTTTC.

This clone ranks as medium-sized. This rearrangement joins TRBV15 to TRBJ1-4; D gene ambiguous. CDR3 size: 15 residues. Trimming pared 1 base from V and 6 bases from J, leaving 12 bases between. The germline V gene has CDR1 LNHNV and CDR2 YYDKDF (reference sequence). The CDR3 bases are TGTGCCACCAGCAGAGTTAGGGAGGGAGATGAAAAACTGTTTTTT. Its translation is CATSRVREGDEKLFF.

In DNA form, the CDR3 reads TGTGCCAGCATGGGGCAGGGAAACAATGAGCAGTTCTTC. Translated: CASMGQGNNEQFF. The chain couples TRBV9 to TRBJ2-1, with D tentatively TRBD1 (5 bases). This CDR3 contains 13 residues. Germline CDR1 reads SGDLS; CDR2 reads YYNGEE. V was clipped by 6 bases and J by 5 bases, with 12 bases between them.

This clone was seen a single time. The chain is built from TRBV6-1 and TRBJ2-2; a weak D match, TRBD1 (6 bases). This CDR3 is built from 16 residues. Trimming removed 0 bases at V and 7 bases at J, with 15 bases between. CDR1 MNHNS and CDR2 SASEGT come from the germline V gene. For the CDR3, the DNA is TGTGCCAGCAGTGAAGCGAGGCAGGGGTTGGGCGGGGAGCTGTTTTTT. Translated, it gives CASSEARQGLGGELFF.

The chain joins TRBV6-5 to TRBJ1-1; D call uncertain. Looked up from germline, CDR1 is MNHEY and CDR2 is SVGAGI. Trimming took 4 bases from V and 1 from J, leaving 13 bases between them. This CDR3 spans 15 amino acids. CDR3 nucleotide sequence: TGTGCCAGCAGTTTCGGATCTCGGGGGAACACTGAAGCTTTCTTT. It encodes CASSFGSRGNTEAFF.

The J gene is TRBJ1-6, the V gene TRBV10-1; D is unclear. Per the germline V gene, CDR1 is WNHNN and CDR2 is SYGVQD (reference sequence). V gave up 4 bases and J gave up 0 bases, with 22 bases separating them. The CDR3 covers 20 residues. The CDR3 region is CASSVGSDGDTSSYNSPLHF. The CDR3 coding sequence is TGCGCCAGCAGTGTGGGTTCGGACGGGGATACCAGCTCCTATAATTCACCCCTCCACTTT.

The gene calls are TRBV4-2 and TRBJ1-6; a weak D match, TRBD1 (6 bases). CDR1 and CDR2 (germline): LGHNA, YNFKEQ. CDR3 length equals 15 residues. Trimming shortened V by 1 base and J by 5 bases, and 9 bases separated the two germline ends. CDR3 region: CASSQGYRDNSPLHF. CDR3 DNA: TGTGCCAGCAGCCAAGGGTACAGGGATAATTCACCCCTCCACTTT.

V usage is TRBV2 and J usage is TRBJ1-4; D remains unclear. The CDR3 length is 14 residues. The germline V and J ends were trimmed by 3 bases and 8 bases, with 13 bases remaining between them. The V gene's germline CDR1 is SNHLY and CDR2 FYNNEI. The DNA of the CDR3 is TGTGCCAGCAGTGAGTCGTCAAATCGGGAAAAACTGTTTTTT. Protein product: CASSESSNREKLFF. The full variable domain, completed using reference TRBV2 and TRBJ1-4, is EPEVTQTPSHQVTQMGQEVILRCVPISNHLYFYWYRQILGQKVEFLVSFYNNEISEKSEIFDDQFSVERPDGSNFTLKIRSTKLEDSAMYFCASSESSNREKLFFGSGTQLSVL.

The gene calls are TRBV10-3 and TRBJ2-7, with 8 nucleotides matching TRBD2. Trimming removed 5 bases from V and 3 bases from J; junction bases left unmatched: 9. Germline V CDR1 and CDR2: ENHRY, SYGVKD. There are 15 residues in the CDR3. CDR3 nucleotide sequence: TGTGCCATCAGTAGCGGGGGTGTTCTCAACTACGAGCAGTACTTC. Amino acids: CAISSGGVLNYEQYF.

This clone was seen just once. The rearrangement uses TRBV4-1 and TRBJ2-6, with D tentatively TRBD1 (6 bases). The CDR3 length is 15 residues. Per germline, CDR1 MGHRA and CDR2 YSYEKL. V lost 1 base to trimming and J lost 4 bases, with 8 bases between them. The CDR3 reads CASSQVGAGANVLTF. CDR3 nucleotides: TGCGCCAGCAGCCAAGTGGGGGCCGGGGCCAACGTCCTGACTTTC.

V usage is TRBV6-1 and J usage is TRBJ1-5, with 7 bases aligning to TRBD1. V was clipped by 4 bases and J by 7 bases; unmatched bases: 10. Germline assignment: CDR1 MNHNS and CDR2 SASEGT. The CDR3 consists of 15 residues. The CDR3 DNA reads as TGTGCCAGCAGTGGACCAGGGGGGTTCGGCCAGCCCCAGCATTTT. This gives the protein CASSGPGGFGQPQHF.